Presented here are 2 T cell receptor beta chains from one specimen sequenced in a study of spatial heterogeneity in lung cancer. Whole-study results and caveats: Within tumors, counts of expanded alpha and beta TCRs tracked tumor mutation counts.

Time point of the sample: sample taken at primary tumor resection. One entry per CDR3 protein, called by TCRdb with MiXCR from the 5' RACE reads. The repertoire holds some 96,000 distinct CDR3 sequences, with 4% to 4.5% as singletons. These receptors' antigens are unknown. Sequences were derived from lung tumor tissue, sampled at surgery. All receptors come from a male donor with early-stage non-small cell lung cancer.

The table lists this clonotype with many counts. The rearrangement uses TRBV29-1 and TRBJ1-2; D is possibly TRBD1 (5 bases). The germline CDR1 and CDR2 sequences are SQVTM and ANQGSEA. The CDR3 consists of 14 residues. V lost 5 bases and J lost 6, with 19 bases in between. This CDR3 is CSVQGSISYNGYTF. The CDR3 nucleotides read TGCAGCGTTCAGGGTTCCATTTCCTATAATGGCTACACCTTC.

In its sample, this clonotype was seen a few times. V usage is TRBV4-2 and J usage is TRBJ2-5; TRBD1 matches 7 bases. Germline values: CDR1 LGHNA, CDR2 YNFKEQ. The CDR3 has 16 residues. The trim removed 0 bases at V and 2 bases at J, leaving 6 bases unmatched. CDR3 residues: CASSQDWHRGQETQYF. In DNA, the CDR3 is TGTGCCAGCAGCCAAGATTGGCACAGGGGACAAGAGACCCAGTACTTC.